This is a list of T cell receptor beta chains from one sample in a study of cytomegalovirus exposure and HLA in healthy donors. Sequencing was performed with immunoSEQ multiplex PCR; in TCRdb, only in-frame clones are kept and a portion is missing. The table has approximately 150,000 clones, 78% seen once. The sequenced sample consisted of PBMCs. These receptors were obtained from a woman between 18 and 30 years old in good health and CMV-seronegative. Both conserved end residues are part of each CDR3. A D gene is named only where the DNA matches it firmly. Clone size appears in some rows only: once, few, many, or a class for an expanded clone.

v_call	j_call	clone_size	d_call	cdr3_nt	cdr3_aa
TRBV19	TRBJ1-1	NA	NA	TGTGCCAGTAGCGGTCAGGAGAACACTGAAGCTTTCTTT	CASSGQENTEAFF
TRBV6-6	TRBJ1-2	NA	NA	TGTGCCAGCAGTTACCCCCGCGCGGAACTCTATGGCTACACCTTC	CASSYPRAELYGYTF
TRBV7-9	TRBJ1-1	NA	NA	TGTGCCAGCAGCTTTCAGCGGTCGAACACTGAAGCTTTCTTT	CASSFQRSNTEAFF
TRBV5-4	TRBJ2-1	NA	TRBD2	TGTGCCAGCAGCGGGGGACTAGCGGGCCACAATGAGCAGTTCTTC	CASSGGLAGHNEQFF
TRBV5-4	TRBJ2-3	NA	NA	TGTGCCAGCAGCGTCAGGGTACGGGGCACAGATACGCAGTATTTT	CASSVRVRGTDTQYF
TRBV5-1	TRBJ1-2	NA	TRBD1	TGCGCCAGCAGCACCGGACAGGCCGATGGCTACCCCTTC	CASSTGQADGYPF
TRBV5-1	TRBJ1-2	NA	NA	TGCGCCAGCAGCGCGACGCGGGAGGGTGGCTATGGCTACACCTTC	CASSATREGGYGYTF
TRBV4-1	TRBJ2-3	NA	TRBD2	TGCGCCAGCAGCCACCTAGCGGGAGCCACAGATACGCAGTATTTT	CASSHLAGATDTQYF
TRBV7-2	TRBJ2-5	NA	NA	TGTGCCAGCAGCTTAGCTGGCAGGGGTTACTTC	CASSLAGRGYF
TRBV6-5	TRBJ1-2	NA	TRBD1	TGTGCCAGCAGTTACTCCGGGACAGTCTATGGCTACACCTTC	CASSYSGTVYGYTF
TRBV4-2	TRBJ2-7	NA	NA	TGTGCCAGCAGCCCGTCAGAGGGTAACGATCACGAGCAGTACTTC	CASSPSEGNDHEQYF
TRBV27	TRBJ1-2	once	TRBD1	TGTGCCAGCAGTATCTCCGGGACAGGGGGAGGCTACACCTTC	CASSISGTGGGYTF
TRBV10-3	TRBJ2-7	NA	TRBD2	TGTGCCATCAGTCTAGCGGGAGGAAGGATGGACGAGCAGTACTTC	CAISLAGGRMDEQYF
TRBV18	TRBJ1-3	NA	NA	TGTGCCAGCTCCTCGAACAGGGCGGACTCTGGAAACACCATATATTTT	CASSSNRADSGNTIYF
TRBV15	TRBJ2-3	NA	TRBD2	TGTGCCACTACCGGGACTAGCGGCTGGGGATCGCAGTATTTT	CATTGTSGWGSQYF
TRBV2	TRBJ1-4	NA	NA	TGTGCCAGCAGTGAGGTCTCAGTTGCGGATTTCCCTGAAAAACTGTTTTTT	CASSEVSVADFPEKLFF
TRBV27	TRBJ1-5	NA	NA	TGTGCCAGCAGTTTAACGGGAAGGTACGCCGGGGAACCCCAGCATTTT	CASSLTGRYAGEPQHF
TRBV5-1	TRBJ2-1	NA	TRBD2	TGCGCCAGCAGCTTGGGGAGCGGGAGCTTCGATGAGCAGTTCTTC	CASSLGSGSFDEQFF
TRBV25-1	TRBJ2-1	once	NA	TGTGCCAGCACAGCGGGCTCGGACAATGAGCAGTTCTTC	CASTAGSDNEQFF
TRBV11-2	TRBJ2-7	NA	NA	TGTGCCAGCAGCTTAGTTTGGGGGCGGACGGGACCGTACGAGCAGTACTTC	CASSLVWGRTGPYEQYF
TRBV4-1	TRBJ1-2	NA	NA	TGCGCCAGCAGCCAAGAGGCAGGCCCCGAGACGGCTGATGGCTACACCTTC	CASSQEAGPETADGYTF
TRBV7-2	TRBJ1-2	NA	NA	TGTGCCAGCAGCTTAAACAGTGACTATGGCTACACCTTC	CASSLNSDYGYTF
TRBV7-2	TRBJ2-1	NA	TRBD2	TGTGCCAGCAGCTTAGTTGCACGAGCGGGGTACAATGAGCAGTTCTTC	CASSLVARAGYNEQFF
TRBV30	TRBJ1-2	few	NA	TGTGCCTGGAGTAGAGGAACAGGCTCCAATTATGGCTACACCTTC	CAWSRGTGSNYGYTF
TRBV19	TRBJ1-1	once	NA	TGTGCCAGTAGTATTTCGTCGGGAGAAACTGAAGCTTTCTTT	CASSISSGETEAFF
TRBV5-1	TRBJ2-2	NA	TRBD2	TGCGCCAGCAGCCCCGCGCTAGCGGACAACACCGGGGAGCTGTTTTTT	CASSPALADNTGELFF
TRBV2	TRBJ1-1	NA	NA	TGTGCCAGCGGTCGGGGGGGGCCCACTGAAGCTTTCTTT	CASGRGGPTEAFF
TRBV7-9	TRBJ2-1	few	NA	TGTGCCAGCAGCTTAAGTGATAATCGGGGTGAGCAGTTCTTC	CASSLSDNRGEQFF
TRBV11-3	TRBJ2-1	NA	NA	TGTGCCAGCAGCGGGCAGTCTGGGGAGCAGTTCTTC	CASSGQSGEQFF
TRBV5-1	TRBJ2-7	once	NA	TGCGCCAGCAGTAGTAGCGGAAGCTCCTACGAGCAGTACTTC	CASSSSGSSYEQYF
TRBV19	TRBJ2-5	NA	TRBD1	TGTGCCAGTAGTATACGGGAAACAGGGGGCAGGGAGACCCAGTACTTC	CASSIRETGGRETQYF
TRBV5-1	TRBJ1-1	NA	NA	TGCGCCAGCAGCTCAACCCCGGGGGCGGGGGACACTGAAGCTTTCTTT	CASSSTPGAGDTEAFF
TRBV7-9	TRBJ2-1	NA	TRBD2	TGTGCCAGCAGCCTAGGCCAGACGACTAGCGGGAGTTATGAGCAGTTCTTC	CASSLGQTTSGSYEQFF
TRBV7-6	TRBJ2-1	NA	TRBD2	TGTGCCAGCAGCTTACTAGCGGGAGTCCCGTACAATGAGCAGTTCTTC	CASSLLAGVPYNEQFF
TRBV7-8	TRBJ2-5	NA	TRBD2	TGTGCCAGCGCCCAGGGCGGGAGTGTTTTGGAGACCCAGTACTTC	CASAQGGSVLETQYF
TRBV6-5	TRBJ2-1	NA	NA	TGTGCCAGCAGCCTCCGGGGGAATGAGCAGTTCTTC	CASSLRGNEQFF
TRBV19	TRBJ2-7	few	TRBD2	TGTGCCAGTAGTAGGTGGGAGGGTTTCAACGAGCAGTACTTC	CASSRWEGFNEQYF
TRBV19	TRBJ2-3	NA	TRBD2	TGTGCCAGTAGTCCGGGCGGGGGAGATACGCAGTATTTT	CASSPGGGDTQYF
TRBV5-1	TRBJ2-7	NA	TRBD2	TGCGCCAGCAGCTCCAGCACTAGCGGGGGCCCGTCCGAGCAGTACTTC	CASSSSTSGGPSEQYF
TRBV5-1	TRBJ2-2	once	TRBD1	TGCGCCAGCACGTGGGACAGCGAGAACACCGGGGAGCTGTTTTTT	CASTWDSENTGELFF
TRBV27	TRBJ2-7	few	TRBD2	TGTGCCAGCAGTCCCGGGACTAGCGGGAGGTACGAGCAGTACTTC	CASSPGTSGRYEQYF
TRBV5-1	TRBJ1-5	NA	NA	TGCGCCAGCAGCCCGGAAGGGTGGAGGTGGCAGCCCCAGCATTTT	CASSPEGWRWQPQHF
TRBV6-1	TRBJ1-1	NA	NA	TGTGCCAGCAGTGAAATTGCGGGATCCCGGAGGAACACTGAAGCTTTCTTT	CASSEIAGSRRNTEAFF
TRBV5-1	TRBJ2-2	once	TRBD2	TGCGCCAGCAGCTTTCTAGCGGGAGCTACCGGGGAGCTGTTTTTT	CASSFLAGATGELFF
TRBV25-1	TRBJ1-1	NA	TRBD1	TGTGCCGCCGCCGGGACAGGGATGAACACTGAAGCTTTCTTT	CAAAGTGMNTEAFF
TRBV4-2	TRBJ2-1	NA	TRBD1	TGTGCCAGCAGCCAAGAACAGGACAGGGCACTTTACAATGAGCAGTTCTTC	CASSQEQDRALYNEQFF
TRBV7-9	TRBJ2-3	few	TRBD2	TGTGCCAGCAGGCAACCAGCGGGATACACAGATACGCAGTATTTT	CASRQPAGYTDTQYF
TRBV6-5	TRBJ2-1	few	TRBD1	TGTGCCAGCAGTTACGGGCGGACAGGGGTGGGTAATGAGCAGTTCTTC	CASSYGRTGVGNEQFF
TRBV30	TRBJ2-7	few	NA	TGTGCCTGGAACCCCCAGCGGACCTCCTACGAGCAGTACTTC	CAWNPQRTSYEQYF